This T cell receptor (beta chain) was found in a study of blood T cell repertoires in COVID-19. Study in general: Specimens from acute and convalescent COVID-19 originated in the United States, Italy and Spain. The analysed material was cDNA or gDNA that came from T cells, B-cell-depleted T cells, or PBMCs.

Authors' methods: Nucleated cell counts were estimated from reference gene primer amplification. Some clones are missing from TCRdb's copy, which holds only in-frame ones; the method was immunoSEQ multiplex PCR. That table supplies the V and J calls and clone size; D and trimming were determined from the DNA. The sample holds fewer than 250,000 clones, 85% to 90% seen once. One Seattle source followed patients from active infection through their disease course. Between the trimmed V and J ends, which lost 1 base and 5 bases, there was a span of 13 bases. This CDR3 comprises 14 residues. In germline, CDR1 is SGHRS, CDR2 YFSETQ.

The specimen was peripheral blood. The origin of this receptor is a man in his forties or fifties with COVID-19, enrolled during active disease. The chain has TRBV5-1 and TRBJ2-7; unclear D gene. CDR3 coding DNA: TGCGCCAGCAGCTTGAGTAGCCCCCAGAACGAGCAGTACTTC. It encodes CASSLSSPQNEQYF.